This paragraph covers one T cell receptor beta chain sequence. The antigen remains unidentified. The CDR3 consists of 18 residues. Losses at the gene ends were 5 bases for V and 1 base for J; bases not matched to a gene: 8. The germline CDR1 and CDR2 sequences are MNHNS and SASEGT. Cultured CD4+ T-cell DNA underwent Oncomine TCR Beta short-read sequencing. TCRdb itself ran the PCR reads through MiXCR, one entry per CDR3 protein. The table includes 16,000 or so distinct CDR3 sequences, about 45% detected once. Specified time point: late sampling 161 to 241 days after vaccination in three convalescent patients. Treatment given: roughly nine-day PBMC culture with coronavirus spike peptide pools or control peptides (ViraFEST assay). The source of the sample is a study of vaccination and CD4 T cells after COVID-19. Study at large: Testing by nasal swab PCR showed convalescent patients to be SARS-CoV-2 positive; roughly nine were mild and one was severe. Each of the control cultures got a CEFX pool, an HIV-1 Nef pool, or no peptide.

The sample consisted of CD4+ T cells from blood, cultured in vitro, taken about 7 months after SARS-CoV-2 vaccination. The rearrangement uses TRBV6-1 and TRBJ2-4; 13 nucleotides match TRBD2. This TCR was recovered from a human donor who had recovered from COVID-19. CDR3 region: CASSPWTSGSGAKNIQYF. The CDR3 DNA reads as TGTGCCAGCAGTCCGTGGACTAGCGGGAGTGGGGCCAAAAACATTCAGTACTTC.